This TCR beta chain comes out of a study of blood T cell repertoires in COVID-19. Germline V gene data show CDR1 as ENHRY and CDR2 as SYGVKD. The length of the CDR3 is 15 residues. Trimming stripped 5 bases from V and 1 base from J, with 14 bases between. The data were produced by immunoSEQ multiplex PCR, yet TCRdb's version contains in-frame clones alone and is incomplete. The sample shows some 120,000 clones, about 85% of them seen only once. V usage is TRBV10-3 and J usage is TRBJ1-2; D remains ambiguous. The sequenced sample consisted of peripheral blood. The source is a woman at least 80 years old with acute or convalescent COVID-19. CDR3 in amino acids: CAISPRGALNYGYTF. The CDR3 coding sequence is TGTGCCATCAGTCCTCGCGGAGCGCTTAACTATGGCTACACCTTC.